The rows below give T cell receptor beta chains drawn from one sample of a study of blood T cell repertoires in COVID-19. TCRdb's copy holds only in-frame clones and misses some; the assay was immunoSEQ multiplex PCR. The data hold approximately 25,000 clones, with 80% to 90% observed a single time. Sequencing input: peripheral blood. The receptors were gathered from a human donor with acute or convalescent COVID-19. The donor label of this sample is uncertain. Each CDR3 is given with its conserved first and last residue. Fields, in order: CDR3 DNA, CDR3 protein, D gene, clone size, CDR3 length, J gene, V gene. A D gene is named only where the DNA matches it firmly. The size field is filled for only some rows; it gives once, few, many or a size class.

TGTGCCTGGAGTGTACAATCAGGACAGCCCCAGCATTTT	CAWSVQSGQPQHF	-	-	13	TRBJ1-5	TRBV30
TGTGCCAGCAGGGGTACAGGGACTAGCAATCAGCCCCAGCATTTT	CASRGTGTSNQPQHF	-	-	15	TRBJ1-5	TRBV27
TGCGCCAGCAGCTACCCCAGCGACGGCGAGCAGTACTTC	CASSYPSDGEQYF	-	once	13	TRBJ2-7	TRBV5-1
TGTGCCAGCAGAATGACGGCCTCAGGGACCCAGTACTTC	CASRMTASGTQYF	-	-	13	TRBJ2-5	TRBV27
TGCGCCAGCAGCCCTCGACGGACTAGCGGGAGGAACGAGCAGTACTTC	CASSPRRTSGRNEQYF	TRBD2	-	16	TRBJ2-7	TRBV4-1
TGTGCCAGCAGCTCAGTAGGGTCGAGGGATGAGCAGTTCTTC	CASSSVGSRDEQFF	-	-	14	TRBJ2-1	TRBV9
TGTGCCAGCTCATGGGGACTCTCAGAGAGGGACCGCATTCAGTACTTC	CASSWGLSERDRIQYF	-	few	16	TRBJ2-4	TRBV18
TGTGCCACTACGGGACTAGGAGGGGAGACCCAGTACTTC	CATTGLGGETQYF	TRBD2	-	13	TRBJ2-5	TRBV6-6
TGTGCCAGTAGTACGGACAGGTTCGAGCAGTACTTC	CASSTDRFEQYF	TRBD1	-	12	TRBJ2-7	TRBV19
TGTGCCAGCTACCCTCGGGAAAACTATGGCTACACCTTC	CASYPRENYGYTF	-	-	13	TRBJ1-2	TRBV2
TGTGCCTCCTCGGTCAAGGGGGAAGAAGAGCAGTACTTC	CASSVKGEEEQYF	-	-	13	TRBJ2-7	TRBV10-3
TGTGCCAGCAGTCGCAGGTGGAGCAATCAGCCCCAGCATTTT	CASSRRWSNQPQHF	-	-	14	TRBJ1-5	TRBV28
TGTGCCAGCAGTCCCCACGGACTAGCGGGGAACTACGAGCAGTACTTC	CASSPHGLAGNYEQYF	TRBD2	few	16	TRBJ2-7	TRBV6-2/TRBV6-3
TGCGCCAGCAGCTTGGAACAAGCTGGAAACACCATATATTTT	CASSLEQAGNTIYF	-	-	14	TRBJ1-3	TRBV5-1
TGTGCCAGTAGTACCCCGACAGGCGGCTACGTTCAGCCCCAGCATTTT	CASSTPTGGYVQPQHF	-	-	16	TRBJ1-5	TRBV19
TGTGCCAGCAGTGATCGAAACAGGGGTAACTATGGCTACACCTTC	CASSDRNRGNYGYTF	TRBD1	-	15	TRBJ1-2	TRBV25-1
TGTGCCAGCAGCCAAGTCGGTTCCAGCGTCTCTGGGGCCAACGTCCTGACTTTC	CASSQVGSSVSGANVLTF	-	-	18	TRBJ2-6	TRBV14
TGCGCCAGCAGCTTGGCCCCTAGCGGGAGGTTTGGGGAGACCCAGTACTTC	CASSLAPSGRFGETQYF	TRBD2	-	17	TRBJ2-5	TRBV5-1
TGTGCCATCAGACCCGGACAGGCCGCTGAGCAGTTCTTC	CAIRPGQAAEQFF	TRBD1	-	13	TRBJ2-1	TRBV10-3
TGTGCCAGCAGCTCCCCAGGGGGGCGGGCCTACGAGCAGTACTTC	CASSSPGGRAYEQYF	-	-	15	TRBJ2-7	TRBV7-9
TGTGCCAGCAGTTTTCTAAGGGGGGATACGCAGTATTTT	CASSFLRGDTQYF	-	-	13	TRBJ2-3	TRBV27
TGTGCCAGCAGGACGACAGGGGAGGGCGCGTCCTACGAGCAGTACTTC	CASRTTGEGASYEQYF	-	-	16	TRBJ2-7	TRBV5-4
TGTGCCAGCAGCCAGGGGACCTCAGATACGCAGTATTTT	CASSQGTSDTQYF	-	-	13	TRBJ2-3	TRBV7-2
TGTGCCAGCTCAATTGGCCTTGATAATTCACCCCTCCACTTT	CASSIGLDNSPLHF	-	once	14	TRBJ1-6	TRBV18
TGTGCCAGCAGCCAGGGGTCGCTCACAGATACGCAGTATTTT	CASSQGSLTDTQYF	-	medium-sized	14	TRBJ2-3	TRBV9